This T cell receptor beta chain is from a study of OX40 agonist ivuxolimab in advanced cancers. Study overall: An agonistic anti-OX40 (CD134) antibody, ivuxolimab, was used to treat the patients. Three patients got partial responses; one had hepatocellular carcinoma and two had cutaneous melanoma.

After removal of 3 bases from V and 2 bases from J, the junction contained 7 bases not matched to a gene. The germline gives CDR1 SGHVS, CDR2 FQNEAQ. CDR3 length: 16 amino acids. Libraries were prepared by immunoSEQ multiplex PCR; TCRdb keeps only in-frame clonotypes and omits some of them. Counted here are approximately 89,000 clones, more than 70% occurring once; the ten biggest clones make up roughly 0.3%. The chain couples TRBV7-8 to TRBJ2-3; 8 nucleotides align to TRBD2. Sample: CD4+ or CD8+ T cells sorted from blood, taken in a trial of the OX40 agonist ivuxolimab. This receptor was taken from an adult with an advanced solid tumor such as melanoma, head and neck, liver or kidney cancer. DNA for the CDR3: TGTGCCAGCAGCTTGCGGACTAGCCAGTCCACAGATACGCAGTATTTT. It yields the protein CASSLRTSQSTDTQYF.